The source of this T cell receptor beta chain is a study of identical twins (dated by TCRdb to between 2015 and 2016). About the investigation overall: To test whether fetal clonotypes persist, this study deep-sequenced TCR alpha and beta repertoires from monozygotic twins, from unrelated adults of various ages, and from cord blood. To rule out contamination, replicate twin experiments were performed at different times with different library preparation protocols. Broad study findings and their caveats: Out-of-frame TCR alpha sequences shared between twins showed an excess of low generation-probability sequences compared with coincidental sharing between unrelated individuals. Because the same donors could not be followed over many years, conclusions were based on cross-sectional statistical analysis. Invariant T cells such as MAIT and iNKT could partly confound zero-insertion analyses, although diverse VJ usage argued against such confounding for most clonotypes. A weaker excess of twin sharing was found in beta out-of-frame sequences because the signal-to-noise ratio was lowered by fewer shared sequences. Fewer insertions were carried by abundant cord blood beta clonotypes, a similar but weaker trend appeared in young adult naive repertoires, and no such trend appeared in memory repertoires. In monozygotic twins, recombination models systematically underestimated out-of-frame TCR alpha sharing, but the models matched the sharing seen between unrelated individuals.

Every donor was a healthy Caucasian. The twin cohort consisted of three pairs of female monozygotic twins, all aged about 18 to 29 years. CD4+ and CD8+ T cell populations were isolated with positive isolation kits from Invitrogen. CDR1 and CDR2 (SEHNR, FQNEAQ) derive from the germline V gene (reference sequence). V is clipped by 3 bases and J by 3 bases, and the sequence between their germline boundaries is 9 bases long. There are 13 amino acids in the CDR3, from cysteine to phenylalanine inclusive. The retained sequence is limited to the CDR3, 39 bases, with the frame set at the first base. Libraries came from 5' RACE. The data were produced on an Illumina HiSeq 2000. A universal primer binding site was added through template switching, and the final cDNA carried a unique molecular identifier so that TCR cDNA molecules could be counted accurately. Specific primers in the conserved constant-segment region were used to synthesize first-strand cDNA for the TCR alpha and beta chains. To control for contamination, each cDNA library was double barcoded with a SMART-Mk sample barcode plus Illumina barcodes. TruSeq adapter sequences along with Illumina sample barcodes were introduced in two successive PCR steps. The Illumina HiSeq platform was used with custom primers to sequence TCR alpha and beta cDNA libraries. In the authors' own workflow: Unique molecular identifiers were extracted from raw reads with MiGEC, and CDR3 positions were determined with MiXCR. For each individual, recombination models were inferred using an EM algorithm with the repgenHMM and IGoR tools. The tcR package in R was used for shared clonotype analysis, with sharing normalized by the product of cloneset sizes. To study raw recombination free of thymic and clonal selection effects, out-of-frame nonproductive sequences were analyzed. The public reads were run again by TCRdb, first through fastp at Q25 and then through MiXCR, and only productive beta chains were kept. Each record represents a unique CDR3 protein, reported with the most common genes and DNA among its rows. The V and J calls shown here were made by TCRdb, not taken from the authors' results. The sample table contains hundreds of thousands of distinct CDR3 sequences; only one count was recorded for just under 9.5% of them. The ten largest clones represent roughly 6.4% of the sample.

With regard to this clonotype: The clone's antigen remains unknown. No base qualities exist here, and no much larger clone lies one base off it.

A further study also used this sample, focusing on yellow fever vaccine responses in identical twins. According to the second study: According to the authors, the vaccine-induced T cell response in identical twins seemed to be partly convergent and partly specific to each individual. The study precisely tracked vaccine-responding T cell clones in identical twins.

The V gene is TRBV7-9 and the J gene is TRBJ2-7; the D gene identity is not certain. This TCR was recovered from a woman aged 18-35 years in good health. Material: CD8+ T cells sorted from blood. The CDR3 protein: CASSFNGDYEQYF. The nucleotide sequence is TGTGCCAGCAGCTTTAACGGAGACTACGAGCAGTACTTC.